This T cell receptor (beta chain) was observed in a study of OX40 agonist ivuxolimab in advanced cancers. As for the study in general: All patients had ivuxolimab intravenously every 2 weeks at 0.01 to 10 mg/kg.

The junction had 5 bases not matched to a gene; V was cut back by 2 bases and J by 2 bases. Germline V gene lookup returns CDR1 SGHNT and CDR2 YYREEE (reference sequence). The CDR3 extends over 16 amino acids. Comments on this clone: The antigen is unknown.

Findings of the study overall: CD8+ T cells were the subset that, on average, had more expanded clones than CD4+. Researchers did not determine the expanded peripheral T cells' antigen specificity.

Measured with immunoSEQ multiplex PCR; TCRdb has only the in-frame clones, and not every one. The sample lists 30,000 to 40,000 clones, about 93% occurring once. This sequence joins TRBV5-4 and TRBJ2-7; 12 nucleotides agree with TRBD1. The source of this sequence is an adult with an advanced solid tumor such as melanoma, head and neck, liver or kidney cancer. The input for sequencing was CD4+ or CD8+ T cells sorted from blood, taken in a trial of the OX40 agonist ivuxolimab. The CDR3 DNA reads TGTGCCAGCAGCTTCGGGACAGGGGGCCCCACCTACGAGCAGTACTTC. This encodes CASSFGTGGPTYEQYF. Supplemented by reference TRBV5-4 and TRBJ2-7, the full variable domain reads ETGVTQSPTHLIKTRGQQVTLRCSSQSGHNTVSWYQQALGQGPQFIFQYYREEENGRGNFPPRFSGLQFPNYSSELNVNALELDDSALYLCASSFGTGGPTYEQYFGPGTRLTVT.